This T cell receptor (beta chain) originates from a study of blood T cell repertoires in COVID-19. Study in general: PBMCs, B-cell-depleted T cells, or T cells were the source of the cDNA or gDNA that made up the material.

Per the authors' pipeline: Amplified reference gene primers provided the basis for estimating nucleated cell counts. Repertoires were generated with immunoSEQ multiplex PCR, while TCRdb's copy carries only in-frame clones and drops some. V and J calls and clone size come straight from that table; D and trimming were deduced from the DNA. The sample comprises 300,000 to 400,000 clones, about 90% of which are singletons, and under 3.5% rests with the top ten. Sequencing used peripheral blood. This clonotype was sampled from a woman aged 18-29 years who had recovered from COVID-19.

Here the CDR3 reads CASGLRGWDTEAFF. The CDR3 DNA reads TGTGCTAGTGGTTTGCGAGGCTGGGACACTGAAGCTTTCTTT. The chain carries TRBV12-5 and TRBJ1-1; the D is unclear. CDR3 length equals 14 residues. Germline lookup yields CDR1 LGHNT and CDR2 FRNRAP. V gave up 2 bases and J gave up 3 bases, with 10 bases separating them.